The clone carrying this T cell receptor beta chain was detected only once. The antigen remains unidentified. Treatment noted: oral pan-JAK inhibitor, 5-10 mg twice daily. The data belong to a study of CD8+ T cells in alopecia areata. cDNA serving as the sequencing template came from extracted, reverse transcribed RNA. Produced via immunoSEQ multiplex PCR; TCRdb's table is partial and in-frame only. There are approximately 210,000 clones in the sample; roughly 66% occur only once, and 0.95% to 1.5% lies in the top ten. Study-level points and caveats: Resident alphabeta T-cell populations of normal skin are likewise subject to sequencing in scalp samples. TCR sharing was clearer in mice than between patients, perhaps partly owing to patient HLA diversity. Many expanded lesional clones stayed in scalp and blood while on tofacitinib.

The sample in question was CD4+ T cells sorted from blood, obtained at approximately week 45, from a patient treated with tofacitinib. This sequence was found in a human donor with alopecia areata.

The CDR3 DNA sequence: TGCAGCGGTAAATTGGGACAGGGGCAATATGGCTACACCTTC. This translates into CSGKLGQGQYGYTF. The chain employs TRBV29-1 and TRBJ1-2, with 10 bases fitting TRBD1. V lost 7 bases and J lost 5; bases outside the gene matches: 10. The CDR3 is made up of 14 amino acids. Germline V gives CDR1 SQVTM, CDR2 ANQGSEA.